These T cell receptor beta chains were read from a single sample in a study of shared clonotypes between healthy human individuals. Clones were sequenced by immunoSEQ multiplex PCR, and TCRdb holds only the in-frame ones, with some missing. The sample has about 2.1 million clones, around 93% seen once. Sequencing was done on a sample of naive CD8+ T cells from PBMCs. The receptors stem from a man between 18 and 29 years old in good health. Some clones in this sample may be carry-over from other donors' samples. The CDR3 runs from the conserved cysteine through the conserved F or W. The order of the fields is J gene, clone size, V gene, D gene, CDR3 protein, CDR3 DNA. The D gene is left open where the match is weak. Size tells how often a clone was seen (once, few, many) or the class of an expanded clone, and some rows leave it out.

j_call: TRBJ2-7
clone_size: .
v_call: TRBV9
d_call: .
cdr3_aa: CASSPGGSVSYEQYF
cdr3_nt: TGTGCCAGCAGCCCAGGTGGCAGCGTCTCCTACGAGCAGTACTTC

j_call: TRBJ2-7
clone_size: .
v_call: TRBV11-2
d_call: TRBD1
cdr3_aa: CASSHGTGDREQYF
cdr3_nt: TGTGCCAGCAGCCACGGGACAGGGGACCGCGAGCAGTACTTC

j_call: TRBJ1-2
clone_size: .
v_call: TRBV27
d_call: TRBD1
cdr3_aa: CASSLLGQGVNYGYTF
cdr3_nt: TGTGCCAGCAGTTTACTCGGACAGGGAGTTAACTATGGCTACACCTTC

j_call: TRBJ2-5
clone_size: .
v_call: TRBV29-1
d_call: .
cdr3_aa: CSVGKQGLARETQYF
cdr3_nt: TGCAGCGTTGGGAAACAGGGATTAGCTCGGGAGACCCAGTACTTC

j_call: TRBJ2-6
clone_size: .
v_call: TRBV27
d_call: .
cdr3_aa: CASSLNAASGANVLTF
cdr3_nt: TGTGCCAGCAGTTTAAATGCGGCGTCTGGGGCCAACGTCCTGACTTTC

j_call: TRBJ2-7
clone_size: .
v_call: TRBV14
d_call: .
cdr3_aa: CASSQYLTYEQYF
cdr3_nt: TGTGCCAGCAGCCAGTACTTGACCTACGAGCAGTACTTC

j_call: TRBJ1-5
clone_size: .
v_call: TRBV28
d_call: .
cdr3_aa: CASSLIRASNQPQHF
cdr3_nt: TGTGCCAGCAGTTTAATCAGGGCTAGCAATCAGCCCCAGCATTTT

j_call: TRBJ2-7
clone_size: .
v_call: TRBV27
d_call: TRBD2
cdr3_aa: CASSLTSGSQNEQYF
cdr3_nt: TGTGCCAGCAGTTTAACTAGCGGGAGCCAGAACGAGCAGTACTTC

j_call: TRBJ2-7
clone_size: .
v_call: TRBV15
d_call: .
cdr3_aa: CATSDRGEEKQYF
cdr3_nt: TGTGCCACCAGTGATAGGGGAGAGGAAAAGCAGTACTTC

j_call: TRBJ2-7
clone_size: once
v_call: TRBV6-6
d_call: .
cdr3_aa: CASSSPQGLNEQYF
cdr3_nt: TGTGCCAGCAGTTCCCCCCAGGGACTCAACGAGCAGTACTTC

j_call: TRBJ2-3
clone_size: .
v_call: TRBV7-9
d_call: TRBD2
cdr3_aa: CASNPSGRTDTQYF
cdr3_nt: TGTGCCAGCAACCCTAGCGGGCGCACAGATACGCAGTATTTT

j_call: TRBJ2-1
clone_size: .
v_call: TRBV27
d_call: .
cdr3_aa: CASSWDFDTSYNEQFF
cdr3_nt: TGTGCCAGCAGTTGGGACTTCGATACCTCATACAATGAGCAGTTCTTC

j_call: TRBJ2-1
clone_size: .
v_call: TRBV4-3
d_call: TRBD2
cdr3_aa: CASSQGLAGLNEQFF
cdr3_nt: TGCGCCAGCAGCCAAGGACTAGCGGGGCTCAATGAGCAGTTCTTC

j_call: TRBJ1-3
clone_size: .
v_call: TRBV11-2
d_call: .
cdr3_aa: CASSLGRFSGNTIYF
cdr3_nt: TGTGCCAGCAGCTTAGGGAGATTCTCTGGAAACACCATATATTTT

j_call: TRBJ2-7
clone_size: .
v_call: TRBV7-9
d_call: TRBD1
cdr3_aa: CASSTRDRVNNYEQYF
cdr3_nt: TGTGCCAGCAGCACCCGGGACAGGGTAAATAACTACGAGCAGTACTTC

j_call: TRBJ2-7
clone_size: .
v_call: TRBV7-3
d_call: TRBD2
cdr3_aa: CASSLTSGSSYEQYF
cdr3_nt: TGTGCCAGCAGCTTGACTAGCGGTAGCTCCTACGAGCAGTACTTC

j_call: TRBJ2-5
clone_size: once
v_call: TRBV4-2
d_call: .
cdr3_aa: CASSPRTGQETQYF
cdr3_nt: TGTGCCAGCAGCCCCCGGACGGGGCAAGAGACCCAGTACTTC

j_call: TRBJ1-6
clone_size: .
v_call: TRBV29-1
d_call: .
cdr3_aa: CSASDGLGNSPLHF
cdr3_nt: TGCAGCGCCTCCGACGGACTTGGTAATTCACCCCTCCACTTT

j_call: TRBJ2-5
clone_size: .
v_call: TRBV9
d_call: TRBD1
cdr3_aa: CASSATGAKTQYF
cdr3_nt: TGTGCCAGCAGCGCGACAGGGGCAAAGACCCAGTACTTC

j_call: TRBJ2-7
clone_size: .
v_call: TRBV7-9
d_call: .
cdr3_aa: CASSPEGYEQYF
cdr3_nt: TGTGCCAGCAGCCCAGAGGGTTACGAGCAGTACTTC

j_call: TRBJ2-7
clone_size: .
v_call: TRBV28
d_call: .
cdr3_aa: CASSPLGIADDYEQYF
cdr3_nt: TGTGCCAGCAGTCCCCTGGGGATAGCGGACGACTACGAGCAGTACTTC

j_call: TRBJ1-5
clone_size: .
v_call: TRBV7-3
d_call: .
cdr3_aa: CASSYRGRQPQHF
cdr3_nt: TGTGCCAGCAGCTATCGGGGCCGTCAGCCCCAGCATTTT

j_call: TRBJ2-3
clone_size: .
v_call: TRBV5-6
d_call: TRBD2
cdr3_aa: CASSLGLAGAPDTQYF
cdr3_nt: TGTGCCAGCAGCTTGGGACTAGCGGGAGCCCCAGATACGCAGTATTTT

j_call: TRBJ2-7
clone_size: .
v_call: TRBV11-2
d_call: TRBD1
cdr3_aa: CASSPWTGVESYEQYF
cdr3_nt: TGTGCCAGCAGCCCCTGGACAGGGGTAGAGTCCTACGAGCAGTACTTC

j_call: TRBJ2-6
clone_size: once
v_call: TRBV19
d_call: .
cdr3_aa: CASSIGLSGANVLTF
cdr3_nt: TGTGCCAGTAGTATAGGCTTATCTGGGGCCAACGTCCTGACTTTC

j_call: TRBJ2-7
clone_size: .
v_call: TRBV9
d_call: TRBD2
cdr3_aa: CASSVGAGGGEQYF
cdr3_nt: TGTGCCAGCAGCGTAGGGGCGGGAGGCGGAGAGCAGTACTTC

j_call: TRBJ2-7
clone_size: .
v_call: TRBV16
d_call: .
cdr3_aa: CASSQSRGGRVEQYF
cdr3_nt: TGTGCCAGCAGCCAATCGCGAGGGGGAAGGGTGGAGCAGTACTTC

j_call: TRBJ2-6
clone_size: .
v_call: TRBV28
d_call: .
cdr3_aa: CASSYPSAIVGDSGANVLTF
cdr3_nt: TGTGCCAGCAGTTACCCCAGTGCTATCGTAGGGGACTCTGGGGCCAACGTCCTGACTTTC

j_call: TRBJ1-5
clone_size: .
v_call: TRBV4-1
d_call: .
cdr3_aa: CASSQAGSTPNQPQHF
cdr3_nt: TGCGCCAGCAGCCAAGCGGGGTCGACGCCCAATCAGCCCCAGCATTTT

j_call: TRBJ2-5
clone_size: .
v_call: TRBV19
d_call: .
cdr3_aa: CASSPRGIQETQYF
cdr3_nt: TGTGCCAGTAGTCCTCGGGGGATCCAAGAGACCCAGTACTTC

j_call: TRBJ2-1
clone_size: .
v_call: TRBV27
d_call: .
cdr3_aa: CASSLSPFPQFF
cdr3_nt: TGTGCCAGCAGTTTATCGCCATTCCCTCAGTTCTTC

j_call: TRBJ2-7
clone_size: .
v_call: TRBV6-1
d_call: .
cdr3_aa: CASSVGAVVIYEQYF
cdr3_nt: TGTGCCAGCAGTGTAGGGGCAGTCGTGATCTACGAGCAGTACTTC

j_call: TRBJ2-7
clone_size: .
v_call: TRBV6-1
d_call: .
cdr3_aa: CASSDGVGGGEQYF
cdr3_nt: TGTGCCAGCAGTGATGGCGTGGGGGGAGGCGAGCAGTACTTC

j_call: TRBJ1-2
clone_size: .
v_call: TRBV28
d_call: TRBD1
cdr3_aa: CASSLPPRDSRPHYGYTF
cdr3_nt: TGTGCCAGCAGTTTACCACCCCGGGACAGTCGCCCGCACTATGGCTACACCTTC

j_call: TRBJ2-5
clone_size: .
v_call: TRBV18
d_call: .
cdr3_aa: CASSPPPVKGRLETQYF
cdr3_nt: TGTGCCAGCTCACCACCCCCGGTAAAGGGGAGGTTAGAGACCCAGTACTTC

j_call: TRBJ1-2
clone_size: few
v_call: TRBV28
d_call: TRBD1
cdr3_aa: CASSWDRVNGYTF
cdr3_nt: TGTGCCAGCAGTTGGGACAGGGTCAATGGCTACACCTTC

j_call: TRBJ2-7
clone_size: .
v_call: TRBV9
d_call: .
cdr3_aa: CASSVGGSDSYEQYF
cdr3_nt: TGTGCCAGCAGCGTAGGGGGCAGCGATTCCTACGAGCAGTACTTC